The present T cell receptor (beta chain) was sequenced within a study of T-cell reconstitution after alpha-beta-depleted transplantation in children. Molecular barcoding with unique molecular identifiers was used for the TCRbeta library. TCRdb recomputed calls from the PCR reads with MiXCR, one row per CDR3 protein. This sample has 500,000 or so distinct CDR3 sequences, with over 9.5% found just once. Trimming pared 3 bases from V and 1 base from J, leaving 13 bases between. The CDR3 extends over 15 amino acids. Germline V CDR1 and CDR2: SEHNR, FQNEAQ (reference sequence). This clonotype was observed a few times.

The source material was PBMCs, mostly from graft donor cells, sampled 180 days after TCRalphabeta/CD19-depleted stem cell transplant. This receptor was identified in a female patient aged 2-9 years who had a stem cell transplant for aplastic anemia, so the T cells may come from the graft donor. The chain couples TRBV7-9 to TRBJ2-7; either TRBD1 or TRBD2 may supply D (5 bases each). CDR3 residues: CASSFRSEGSYEQYF. The CDR3 DNA sequence: TGTGCCAGCAGCTTCAGATCAGAGGGGTCCTACGAGCAGTACTTC. Using reference TRBV7-9 and TRBJ2-7 for the parts outside the CDR3, the full variable domain is DTGVSQNPRHKITKRGQNVTFRCDPISEHNRLYWYRQTLGQGPEFLTYFQNEAQLEKSRLLSDRFSAERPKGSFSTLEIQRTEQGDSAMYLCASSFRSEGSYEQYFGPGTRLTVT.